This record looks at one TCR beta chain sequence and its context. The antigen remains undetermined. This record comes from a study of T cell responses to AZD1222 COVID-19 vaccine. Here immunoSEQ multiplex PCR was the method, and the copy in TCRdb shows in-frame clones only, minus some. The profile shows about 150,000 clones, around 93% of them singletons. Trimming removed 1 base from V and 6 bases from J, with 10 bases in between. The CDR3 has 14 residues. From germline, CDR1 is SGHNT and CDR2 YENEEA. Findings and limits, study-wide: Clonal diversity was possibly underestimated, and white British individuals and females predominated among donors. Samples come after the peak T cell response, not at day 14. Just a handful of AZD1222 recipients were seropositive at baseline. Researchers report vaccine-associated CD4 TCRs spanning spike, with dominance at 160-218 and 743-854.

The receptor was isolated from an adult in good health. The sample was peripheral blood, taken on day 0 of AZD1222 vaccination. V gene TRBV11-3 combines with J gene TRBJ1-5; tentatively, D is TRBD1 (5 bases). The CDR3 loop reads CASSLGQGGQPQHF. The DNA of the CDR3 is TGTGCCAGCAGCTTAGGGCAGGGTGGTCAGCCCCAGCATTTT.